What follows are 18 T cell receptor beta chains derived from one specimen sequenced in a study of shared clonotypes between healthy human individuals. Positive CCR7 selection of CD45RO-negative cells yielded the naive CD8 cells, and terminally differentiated effector memory CD45RA+ cells were excluded. Using immunoSEQ multiplex PCR, the repertoire was profiled, and TCRdb retains in-frame clones only, with some absent. The repertoire has about 2 million clones, roughly 94% of them found once; the top ten carry 1% to 1.3%. Input material: naive CD8+ T cells sorted from blood. The source of these receptors is a man aged 18 to 29 in good health.

The CDR3 spells CASKGGGIYSNQPQHF. The DNA for the CDR3 is TGTGCCAGCAAGGGGGGAGGGATCTATAGCAATCAGCCCCAGCATTTT. The genes are TRBV6-4 and TRBJ1-5, with D perhaps matching TRBD1 (6 bases). Germline values: CDR1 MRHNA, CDR2 SNTAGT. V was cut by 7 bases and J by 0 bases, with 16 bases left in between. This CDR3 has 16 residues.

The CDR3 is CASSDGRLVYF. CDR3 bases: TGTGCCAGCAGTGACGGGAGGCTGGTGTATTTT. The V call is TRBV2, the J call TRBJ2-3, with TRBD2 matching 7 bases. This CDR3 is 11 amino acids long. Germline V gene data show CDR1 as SNHLY and CDR2 as FYNNEI. V shed 3 bases, J shed 14 bases, and the junction held 5 bases outside the gene matches.

This chain joins TRBV13 and TRBJ2-1, with TRBD2 identical over 8 bases. The CDR3 is 15 residues long. J gave up 4 bases and V 0 bases, and 2 bases lay outside the gene matches. Germline V gives CDR1 PRHDT, CDR2 FYEKMQ (reference sequence). The CDR3 nucleotides are TGTGCCAGCAGCTTAGGAGCGGGGGTTTACAATGAGCAGTTCTTC. This translates into CASSLGAGVYNEQFF.

This clone was detected only a few times. This sequence joins TRBV2 and TRBJ1-2; D possibly corresponds to TRBD1 (6 bases). Germline V gene data show CDR1 as SNHLY and CDR2 as FYNNEI. V was clipped by 5 bases and J by 4 bases, with 14 bases between them. This CDR3 has 14 residues. The CDR3 spells CASSLEGVAYGYTF. Written as DNA, the CDR3 is TGTGCCAGCAGTCTGGAGGGGGTTGCCTATGGCTACACCTTC.

Here the CDR3 DNA reads TGTGCCAGCAGCTTAGGCGTGGAACTAGCGGGGGCCCTCTCCTACGAGCAGTACTTC. Its translation: CASSLGVELAGALSYEQYF. The chain employs TRBV13 and TRBJ2-7; 11 nucleotides line up with TRBD2. This CDR3 has 19 residues. Trimming at V came to 0 bases and at J to 0 bases, leaving 10 bases not matched to a gene. Germline CDR1 PRHDT, CDR2 FYEKMQ (reference sequence).

In its sample, this clone was seen once. The rearrangement links TRBV6-5 to TRBJ2-5; D possibly matches TRBD1 or TRBD2 (6 bases each). The germline gives CDR1 MNHEY, CDR2 SVGAGI. The V end lost 6 bases, the J end lost 2 bases, and 13 bases lay between the germline ends. The CDR3 runs to 14 residues. The CDR3: CASSEGGLQETQYF. CDR3 bases: TGTGCCAGCAGCGAGGGGGGCCTACAAGAGACCCAGTACTTC.

The chain uses TRBV19 and TRBJ1-6; no definite D call. The V gene lost 7 bases and the J gene lost 3 bases, with 13 bases spanning the gap. This CDR3 contains 15 residues. Germline CDR1 LNHDA, CDR2 SQIVND (reference sequence). The CDR3 DNA reads TGTGCCAGTAACCTTCAAGGAGGCTATAATTCACCCCTCCACTTT. Translating gives CASNLQGGYNSPLHF.

This chain connects TRBV7-9 to TRBJ2-3, with a possible D match to TRBD2 (6 bases). Germline lookup yields CDR1 SEHNR and CDR2 FQNEAQ (reference sequence). V was shortened by 3 bases and J by 3 bases, with 10 bases between the two germline ends. The CDR3 has 14 residues. As DNA, the CDR3 is TGTGCCAGCAGCTTGACTAGTATGACAGATACGCAGTATTTT. It is translated as CASSLTSMTDTQYF.

This clone was seen only once. This chain joins TRBV2 and TRBJ2-7; D may match TRBD1 or TRBD2 (5 bases each). V lost 8 bases and J lost 1, with 15 bases in between. Germline CDR1 reads SNHLY; CDR2 reads FYNNEI. The CDR3 has 14 residues. The CDR3 nucleotides read TGTGCCAGCTCGCGCCGGGACGGATCCTACGAGCAGTACTTC. Its protein is CASSRRDGSYEQYF.

This clone was picked up one time. The chain recombines TRBV5-6 with TRBJ2-3; no definite D call. The CDR3 is 13 amino acids. The V gene's germline CDR1 is SGHDT and CDR2 YYEEEE. Trimming removed 1 base at V and 1 base at J, with 4 bases between. For the CDR3, the DNA is TGTGCCAGCAGCTTGAGACGCACAGATACGCAGTATTTT. It yields the protein CASSLRRTDTQYF.

This clone appeared once. The junction departs from germline at one end; a sequencing error may be responsible. The V call is TRBV7-7, the J call TRBJ2-5; weak D call: TRBD2 (6 bases). The length of the CDR3 is 14 residues. From germline, CDR1 is SSHAT and CDR2 FNYEAQ (reference sequence). The CDR3 region has the DNA TGTGCTAGCAGCTTAGGACCTGGGGGGGAGACCCAGTACTTC. It yields the protein CASSLGPGGETQYF. Together with reference TRBV7-7 and TRBJ2-5, the CDR3 gives the full variable domain: GAGVSQSPRYKVTKRGQDVTLRCDPISSHATLYWYQQALGQGPEFLTYFNYEAQPDKSGLPSDRFSAERPEGSISTLTIQRTEQRDSAMYRCASSLGPGGETQYFGPGTRLLVL.

The chain recombines TRBV9 with TRBJ2-4; D tentatively reads TRBD1 or TRBD2 (5 bases each). Germline V lookup: CDR1 SGDLS, CDR2 YYNGEE. The CDR3 runs to 12 residues. The V end was cut by 3 bases, the J end by 11 bases, with 12 bases between. CDR3 nucleotides: TGTGCCAGCAGCGCCACCGGGACGGTTCAGTACTTC. It encodes CASSATGTVQYF. The whole variable domain, remainder taken from reference TRBV9 and TRBJ2-4, is DSGVTQTPKHLITATGQRVTLRCSPRSGDLSVYWYQQSLDQGLQFLIQYYNGEERAKGNILERFSAQQFPDLHSELNLSSLELGDSALYFCASSATGTVQYFGAGTRLSVL.

This clone was seen once. Other DNA sequences in the same sample also yield this CDR3. The rearrangement links TRBV5-4 to TRBJ1-2; 8 bases align to TRBD1. The V segment lost 4 bases and the J segment 4 bases; nucleotides outside the gene matches: 6. Per the germline V gene, CDR1 is SGHNT and CDR2 is YYREEE (reference sequence). The CDR3 runs to 14 residues. Written as DNA, the CDR3 is TGTGCCAGCAGCCCAGGACAGGGTTCCTATGGCTACACCTTC. Protein: CASSPGQGSYGYTF.

The V gene is TRBV19, the J gene TRBJ1-2; 8 nucleotides match TRBD1. Germline trimming cut 11 bases from V and 8 bases from J; bases unmatched to any gene: 16. In germline, CDR1 is LNHDA, CDR2 SQIVND (reference sequence). This CDR3 is built from 14 residues. The CDR3 region is CAARPDRDSWGYTF. In DNA, the CDR3 is TGTGCCGCCCGACCGGACAGGGACAGCTGGGGCTACACCTTC.

CDR3: CSVATGNTEAFF. CDR3 nucleotides: TGCAGCGTTGCTACAGGGAACACTGAAGCTTTCTTT. The chain carries TRBV29-1 and TRBJ1-1, with D maybe TRBD1 (5 bases). The germline CDR1 and CDR2 sequences are SQVTM and ANQGSEA. CDR3 length: 12 residues. Trimming shortened V by 4 bases and J by 1 base, and 7 bases separated the two germline ends.

V and J are TRBV11-2 and TRBJ2-5, with D perhaps assigned TRBD1 or TRBD2 (6 bases each). V was pared by 1 base and J by 1 base, with 13 bases between. Germline values: CDR1 SGHAT, CDR2 FQNNGV. This CDR3 spans 16 amino acids. The CDR3 bases are TGTGCCAGCAGCTTAGGTTTAGGGGGACTCCAAGAGACCCAGTACTTC. As protein: CASSLGLGGLQETQYF.

The V and J genes are TRBV13 and TRBJ1-4; D gene unclear. Trimming removed 2 bases at V and 4 bases at J, with 17 bases between. This CDR3 has 17 amino acids. CDR1 is PRHDT and CDR2 is FYEKMQ in the germline V gene (reference sequence). The CDR3 DNA follows: TGTGCCAGCAGCTTAAGTACTCCCCCGGGCTATAATGAAAAACTGTTTTTT. Protein product: CASSLSTPPGYNEKLFF.

The V gene is TRBV5-6, the J gene TRBJ1-4, with D uncertain. The CDR3 extends over 15 amino acids. Per the germline V gene, CDR1 is SGHDT and CDR2 is YYEEEE. V was trimmed by 3 bases and J by 0 bases, leaving 9 bases between them. For the CDR3, the DNA is TGTGCCAGCAGCTCCCTGCTCGCAACTAATGAAAAACTGTTTTTT. Translated: CASSSLLATNEKLFF.